What follows are 20 T cell receptor beta chains derived from one specimen sequenced in a study of cytomegalovirus exposure and HLA in healthy donors. 60 Vbeta and 13 Jbeta primers were used in PCR. Clones were read by immunoSEQ multiplex PCR, and TCRdb kept only the in-frame ones, dropping some. The table has about 180,000 clones, approximately 80% seen once. The sample taken for sequencing was PBMCs. Source of these receptors: a boy between 2 and 15 years old in good health and CMV-seronegative.

This clone was recorded a few times. The J gene is TRBJ1-1, the V gene TRBV19, with D hard to call. Trimming removed 7 bases at V and 0 bases at J, with 12 bases between. This CDR3 region has 14 residues. CDR1 LNHDA and CDR2 SQIVND come from the germline V gene (reference sequence). CDR3 coding DNA: TGTGCCAGTAAGGTGCGGGGAGTGAACACTGAAGCTTTCTTT. Translated, it gives CASKVRGVNTEAFF.

The CDR3 bases are TGCAGTGCTCCCCGAGCGGGGGAGCAGTACTTC. Translated, it gives CSAPRAGEQYF. The chain joins TRBV20-1 to TRBJ2-7, with 7 nucleotides matching TRBD2. The CDR3 loop spans 11 amino acids. The trim removed 5 bases at V and 7 bases at J, leaving 5 bases unmatched. Per germline, CDR1 DFQATT and CDR2 SNEGSKA (reference sequence).

This chain uses TRBV7-8 with TRBJ2-2; 8 bases fit TRBD2. This CDR3 has 15 residues. The V gene end was trimmed by 5 bases and the J gene end by 4 bases; junction bases not matched to a gene: 6. The germline V gene encodes CDR1 SGHVS and CDR2 FQNEAQ. CDR3 in DNA: TGTGCCAGCAGCGATCGCGGGAGGCCCACCGGGGAGCTGTTTTTT. Translated, it gives CASSDRGRPTGELFF.

The CDR3 loop reads CATSRELGVAGAEEQFF. Written as DNA, the CDR3 is TGTGCCACCAGCAGGGAGTTGGGGGTAGCGGGAGCAGAAGAGCAGTTCTTC. The J gene is TRBJ2-1, the V gene TRBV15; TRBD2 aligns across 9 bases. Germline V gene data show CDR1 as LNHNV and CDR2 as YYDKDF (reference sequence). J was trimmed by 10 bases and V by 3 bases; bases with no gene match: 16. This CDR3 is 17 amino acids long.

V and J are TRBV6-5 and TRBJ2-1, with D possibly TRBD2 on 6 matching bases. V shed 5 bases and J shed 8 bases, with 16 bases lying between them. Per the germline V gene, CDR1 is MNHEY and CDR2 is SVGAGI. The CDR3 runs 14 residues. The CDR3: CASSGSRLGDEQFF. CDR3 DNA: TGTGCCAGCAGTGGGAGTCGACTAGGAGATGAGCAGTTCTTC.

The chain is built from TRBV6-5 and TRBJ2-7; 8 nucleotides agree with TRBD1. Germline CDR1 reads MNHEY; CDR2 reads SVGAGI. CDR3 length: 14 amino acids. J lost 3 bases, V lost 2 bases, and 3 bases had no gene match. In nucleotides, the CDR3 is TGTGCCAGCAGTTACGTACAGGGGGTCTACGAGCAGTACTTC. Amino acid sequence: CASSYVQGVYEQYF.

This clone was picked up one time. The rearrangement joins TRBV6-5 to TRBJ2-7; 7 nucleotides agree with TRBD2. Germline V lookup: CDR1 MNHEY, CDR2 SVGAGI. There are 15 residues in the CDR3. V lost 2 bases to trimming and J lost 7 bases; unmatched junction nucleotides: 11. The CDR3 DNA sequence: TGTGCCAGCAGTTACGCTGATGGGAGGGATTGGGAGCAGTACTTC. Residues: CASSYADGRDWEQYF.

The genes are TRBV6-6 and TRBJ2-3; TRBD2 is a possible D gene (6 bases). V lost 6 bases to trimming and J lost 0 bases, with 13 bases between them. This CDR3 contains 15 residues. Germline CDR1 reads MNHNY; CDR2 reads SVGAGI (reference sequence). The CDR3 here is CASRTGLHSTDTQYF. As DNA, the CDR3 is TGTGCCAGCAGGACGGGACTCCATAGCACAGATACGCAGTATTTT.

The chain employs TRBV27 and TRBJ2-7; the match to TRBD1 covers 8 bases. This CDR3 has 13 amino acids. From germline, CDR1 is MNHEY and CDR2 SMNVEV (reference sequence). V lost 8 bases and J lost 4; bases outside the gene matches: 7. CDR3 nucleotides: TGTGCCAGCCATGGACAGGGAATTTACGAGCAGTACTTC. Protein product: CASHGQGIYEQYF.

The J gene is TRBJ2-3, the V gene TRBV12-5; maybe TRBD2 (6 bases). V was shortened by 6 bases and J by 8 bases, with 18 bases between the two germline ends. The CDR3 is made up of 14 amino acids. Germline V gives CDR1 LGHNT, CDR2 FRNRAP. The CDR3 protein is CASGRDWSAGTQYF. Written as DNA, the CDR3 is TGTGCTAGTGGACGGGACTGGTCCGCTGGTACGCAGTATTTT.

This chain uses TRBV2 with TRBJ2-5, with D maybe TRBD2 (6 bases). There are 12 residues in the CDR3. Germline CDR1 is SNHLY and CDR2 is FYNNEI. Trimming removed 4 bases at V and 10 bases at J, with 13 bases between. This chain's CDR3 is CASSGDSGDQYF. Here the CDR3 DNA reads TGTGCCAGCAGTGGTGATAGCGGAGACCAGTACTTC.

The chain is built from TRBV6-6 and TRBJ1-1; 9 positions agree with TRBD1. Trimming took 5 bases from V and 1 from J; bases not matched to a gene: 2. The CDR3 extends over 14 amino acids. Per the germline V gene, CDR1 is MNHNY and CDR2 is SVGAGI (reference sequence). The CDR3 reads CASSMTGGNTEAFF. The CDR3 bases are TGTGCCAGCAGTATGACAGGGGGGAACACTGAAGCTTTCTTT.

The genes are TRBV6-6 and TRBJ1-1; D remains ambiguous. Germline CDR1 is MNHNY and CDR2 is SVGAGI (reference sequence). V lost 0 bases to trimming and J lost 3 bases, with 11 bases between them. There are 15 residues in the CDR3. DNA for the CDR3: TGTGCCAGCAGTTACTCGAATCAGTTGTACACTGAAGCTTTCTTT. Its translation: CASSYSNQLYTEAFF.

Only a few counts were recorded for this clone. The chain recombines TRBV10-3 with TRBJ1-3; D may be TRBD1 (5 bases). Germline CDR1 and CDR2: ENHRY and SYGVKD. The V and J ends lost 0 bases and 4 bases respectively, with 16 bases between them. The CDR3 totals 17 residues. CDR3 nucleotides: TGTGCCATCAGTGAGTCACCGGGACTAAAAGAAGGAAACACCATATATTTT. Protein product: CAISESPGLKEGNTIYF.

V gene TRBV6-1 combines with J gene TRBJ1-1; D not certain. The V and J ends lost 5 bases and 0 bases respectively, with 10 bases between them. Germline assignment: CDR1 MNHNS and CDR2 SASEGT. The CDR3 extends over 14 amino acids. The chain's CDR3 is CASSSGWLNTEAFF. CDR3 nucleotide sequence: TGTGCCAGCAGTAGCGGGTGGCTGAACACTGAAGCTTTCTTT.

The chain carries TRBV6-5 and TRBJ1-6, with TRBD1 identical over 7 bases. The CDR3 is 16 amino acids. Germline V gene data show CDR1 as MNHEY and CDR2 as SVGAGI. Unmatched junction bases numbered 5, after V lost 0 bases and J lost 6 bases. The CDR3 reads CASSYSAYRGNSPLHF. In DNA form, the CDR3 reads TGTGCCAGCAGTTACTCGGCATACAGGGGTAATTCACCCCTCCACTTT.

This clone has just a few counts. The gene calls are TRBV18 and TRBJ1-5; D possibly corresponds to TRBD1 (6 bases). CDR1 is KGHSH, CDR2 LQKENI, per germline. V dropped 4 bases and J dropped 0 bases, with 10 bases sitting between them. The CDR3 is 15 amino acids. In DNA form, the CDR3 reads TGTGCCAGCTCACAACAGGGTAATAGCAATCAGCCCCAGCATTTT. Encoded protein: CASSQQGNSNQPQHF.

This chain joins TRBV9 and TRBJ1-4; unclear D gene. V lost 1 base to trimming and J lost 5 bases, with 6 bases between them. Germline CDR1 and CDR2: SGDLS and YYNGEE. This CDR3 region has 13 residues. The CDR3 nucleotides read TGTGCCAGCAGCGTAAGCGGCAATGAAAAACTGTTTTTT. It encodes CASSVSGNEKLFF.

This rearrangement joins TRBV18 to TRBJ2-1, with TRBD2 identical over 12 bases. The junction had 5 bases not matched to a gene; V was cut back by 0 bases and J by 5 bases. Germline V gives CDR1 KGHSH, CDR2 LQKENI. This CDR3 is 17 amino acids long. The CDR3 is CASSPPLTSGGNNEQFF. In nucleotides, the CDR3 is TGTGCCAGCTCACCACCCCTTACTAGCGGGGGGAACAATGAGCAGTTCTTC.

V and J are TRBV9 and TRBJ2-1, with TRBD2 matching over 13 bases. Per the germline V gene, CDR1 is SGDLS and CDR2 is YYNGEE. The J segment lost 15 bases and the V segment lost 3 bases, leaving 12 bases of the junction unmatched. This CDR3 has 15 residues. DNA of the CDR3: TGTGCCAGCAGCGCAGAGGAACTAGCGGGGGGGCGGCGGTTCTTC. Its protein is CASSAEELAGGRRFF.